This T cell receptor beta chain stems from a study of cytomegalovirus exposure and HLA in healthy donors. Profiling relied on immunoSEQ multiplex PCR, and the TCRdb table lists in-frame clones only, not all of them. The sample contains about 160,000 clones, less than 90% of which appear only once. About this clone: Its antigen is undetermined.

Separate from the approximately 670-subject first cohort, the roughly 120-subject validation cohort was the one that the donors belonged to. Overall study findings and caveats: Most observed TCR sequences were rare, whereas some public TCRs were detected in many donors.

Input material: PBMCs. This clonotype was obtained from a woman under 30 in good health and CMV-seronegative.

The CDR3 sequence: CASSLNRIGESGFEAFF. For the CDR3, the DNA is TGTGCCAGCAGCTTAAATCGTATCGGGGAATCGGGGTTTGAAGCTTTCTTT. The J gene is TRBJ1-1, the V gene TRBV7-2; no clear D. The CDR3 totals 17 residues. CDR1 SGHTA and CDR2 FQGNSA come from the germline V gene. V lost 2 bases and J lost 7, with 23 bases in between.